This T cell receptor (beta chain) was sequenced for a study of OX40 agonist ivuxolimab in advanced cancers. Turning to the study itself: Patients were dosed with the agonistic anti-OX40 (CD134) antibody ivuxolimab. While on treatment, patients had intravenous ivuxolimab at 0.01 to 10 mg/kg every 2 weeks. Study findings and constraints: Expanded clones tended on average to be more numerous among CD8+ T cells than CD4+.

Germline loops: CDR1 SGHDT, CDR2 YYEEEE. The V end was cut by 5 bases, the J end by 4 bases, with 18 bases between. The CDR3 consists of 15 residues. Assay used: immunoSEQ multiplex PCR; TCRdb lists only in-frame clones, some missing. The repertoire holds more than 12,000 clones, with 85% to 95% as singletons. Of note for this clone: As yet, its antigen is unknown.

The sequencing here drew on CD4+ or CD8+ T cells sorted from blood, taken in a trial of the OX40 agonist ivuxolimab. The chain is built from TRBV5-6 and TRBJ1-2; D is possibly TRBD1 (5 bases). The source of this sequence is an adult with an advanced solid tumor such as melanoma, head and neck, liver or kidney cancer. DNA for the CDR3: TGTGCCAGCAGACCCCGAGGGGCGCCGGGCTATGGCTACACCTTC. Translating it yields CASRPRGAPGYGYTF. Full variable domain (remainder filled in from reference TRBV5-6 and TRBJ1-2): DAGVTQSPTHLIKTRGQQVTLRCSPKSGHDTVSWYQQALGQGPQFIFQYYEEEERQRGNFPDRFSGHQFPNYSSELNVNALLLGDSALYLCASRPRGAPGYGYTFGSGTRLTVV.